Listed below are T cell receptor beta chains from one sample, sequenced in a study. A single record per CDR3 protein comes from TCRdb applying MiXCR to the reads. Of about 16,000 distinct CDR3 sequences in the sample, approximately 30% were seen once. The sequenced sample consisted of blood. The receptors shown here come from a human donor. Both conserved end residues are part of each CDR3. The D gene is left open where the match is weak. For some rows the clone size is stated as once, few or many, or as a class when expanded; others skip it.

CDR3 DNA: TGCGCCAGCAGCTTGGGGGACAGATACAATGAGCAGTACTTC; CDR3 protein: CASSLGDRYNEQYF; D gene: TRBD1; V gene: TRBV5-1; J gene: TRBJ2-7; clone size: few
CDR3 DNA: TGTGCCAGCAGAGCCGGGACAGGGCCAGCTTTCTTT; CDR3 protein: CASRAGTGPAFF; D gene: TRBD1; V gene: TRBV9; J gene: TRBJ1-1; clone size: few
CDR3 DNA: TGCGCCAGCAGCTATACAGGGGGAGATCAGCCCCAGCATTTT; CDR3 protein: CASSYTGGDQPQHF; D gene: TRBD1; V gene: TRBV4-3; J gene: TRBJ1-5; clone size: many
CDR3 DNA: TGTGCCAGCAGCTTAACGGGATACACCGGGGAGCTGTTTTTT; CDR3 protein: CASSLTGYTGELFF; D gene: .; V gene: TRBV7-3; J gene: TRBJ2-2; clone size: many
CDR3 DNA: TGCAGCGCCCGGGACAGATTGAACACTGAAGCTTTCTTT; CDR3 protein: CSARDRLNTEAFF; D gene: TRBD1; V gene: TRBV29-1; J gene: TRBJ1-1; clone size: medium-sized
CDR3 DNA: TGCGCCAGCAGCTACCTGGGCTCAGGGAAACTGTTTTTT; CDR3 protein: CASSYLGSGKLFF; D gene: .; V gene: TRBV4-3; J gene: TRBJ1-4; clone size: medium-sized
CDR3 DNA: TGCAGCGTTGCCAGGCAGAACACTGAAGCTTTCTTT; CDR3 protein: CSVARQNTEAFF; D gene: .; V gene: TRBV29-1; J gene: TRBJ1-1; clone size: many
CDR3 DNA: TGCGCCAGCAGCCAAGAGTATCAGGGTAGTTCACCCCTCCACTTT; CDR3 protein: CASSQEYQGSSPLHF; D gene: .; V gene: TRBV4-3; J gene: TRBJ1-6; clone size: many
CDR3 DNA: TGCAGTGCTAGAGTTAGGGGGACAAGCAATCAGCCCCAGCATTTT; CDR3 protein: CSARVRGTSNQPQHF; D gene: .; V gene: TRBV20-1; J gene: TRBJ1-5; clone size: few
CDR3 DNA: TGTGCCAGCTACGGGGGGGAGCAGTTCTTC; CDR3 protein: CASYGGEQFF; D gene: TRBD2; V gene: TRBV18; J gene: TRBJ2-1; clone size: few
CDR3 DNA: TGTGCCAGCTCACCACGATCGGGGTATCAGCCCCAGCATTTT; CDR3 protein: CASSPRSGYQPQHF; D gene: .; V gene: TRBV18; J gene: TRBJ1-5; clone size: many
CDR3 DNA: TGTGCCAGCAGCTTACGAGCGCCGAACACACATACGCAGTACTTC; CDR3 protein: CASSLRAPNTHTQYF; D gene: .; V gene: TRBV7-3; J gene: TRBJ2-7; clone size: .
CDR3 DNA: TGTGCCAGCAGCCAAGAAGGGACGGGCCCTAGCGTGCAGTATTTT; CDR3 protein: CASSQEGTGPSVQYF; D gene: .; V gene: TRBV4-2; J gene: TRBJ2-3; clone size: many
CDR3 DNA: TGTGCCAGCAGCCAAGATCGAATAGCGAGAGACAATGAGCAGTTCTTC; CDR3 protein: CASSQDRIARDNEQFF; D gene: .; V gene: TRBV14; J gene: TRBJ2-1; clone size: medium-sized
CDR3 DNA: TGTGCCAGCAGCCGCGACGGAACTAACTATGGCTACACCTTC; CDR3 protein: CASSRDGTNYGYTF; D gene: .; V gene: TRBV7-9; J gene: TRBJ1-2; clone size: .
CDR3 DNA: TGCAGCGTTGGGGAGCGGGACGACGAGCAGTACTTC; CDR3 protein: CSVGERDDEQYF; D gene: TRBD2; V gene: TRBV29-1; J gene: TRBJ2-7; clone size: many
CDR3 DNA: TGCGCCAGCAGCCAAGACCACACAGGGACCACTGAAGAGACCCAGTACTTC; CDR3 protein: CASSQDHTGTTEETQYF; D gene: .; V gene: TRBV4-3; J gene: TRBJ2-5; clone size: .
CDR3 DNA: TGCAGCGTTCAATGGGAGGGGAGGGAGACCCAGTACTTC; CDR3 protein: CSVQWEGRETQYF; D gene: TRBD2; V gene: TRBV29-1; J gene: TRBJ2-5; clone size: .
CDR3 DNA: TGTGCCAGCTCACCACTCGAAGGGGGGACCAACACCGGGGAGCTGTTTTTT; CDR3 protein: CASSPLEGGTNTGELFF; D gene: .; V gene: TRBV18; J gene: TRBJ2-2; clone size: many
CDR3 DNA: TGCAGCGTTGAAGGACAGGGATACTATGGCTACACCTTC; CDR3 protein: CSVEGQGYYGYTF; D gene: TRBD1; V gene: TRBV29-1; J gene: TRBJ1-2; clone size: .
CDR3 DNA: TGTGCCAGCAGCTTTCTGGGGAGGAACACTGAAGCTTTCTTT; CDR3 protein: CASSFLGRNTEAFF; D gene: .; V gene: TRBV5-6; J gene: TRBJ1-1; clone size: .
CDR3 DNA: TGCAGTGCTAGAGAGCAGGGAAACTATGGCTACACCTTC; CDR3 protein: CSAREQGNYGYTF; D gene: .; V gene: TRBV20-1; J gene: TRBJ1-2; clone size: many
CDR3 DNA: TGCAGTGCTAGATGGGCCCAGGGTAGCAATGAGCAGTTCTTC; CDR3 protein: CSARWAQGSNEQFF; D gene: .; V gene: TRBV20-1; J gene: TRBJ2-1; clone size: many
CDR3 DNA: TGTGCCAGCAGCCATGGACTAGCGCAGTTCTTC; CDR3 protein: CASSHGLAQFF; D gene: TRBD2; V gene: TRBV14; J gene: TRBJ2-1; clone size: many
CDR3 DNA: TGCGCCAGCAGTCAAGACAGTACTAGCGTCAGATCCTACGAGCAGTACTTC; CDR3 protein: CASSQDSTSVRSYEQYF; D gene: TRBD2; V gene: TRBV4-3; J gene: TRBJ2-7; clone size: many
CDR3 DNA: TGTGCCAGCAGTTTAGCCCTGGGGACAGGGGCAGGAAACACCATATATTTT; CDR3 protein: CASSLALGTGAGNTIYF; D gene: TRBD1; V gene: TRBV12-3/TRBV12-4; J gene: TRBJ1-3; clone size: medium-sized
CDR3 DNA: TGCGCCAGCAGCCAAGAGTCTAGCGGGAGTAACTCCTACAATGAGCAGTTCTTC; CDR3 protein: CASSQESSGSNSYNEQFF; D gene: TRBD2; V gene: TRBV4-3; J gene: TRBJ2-1; clone size: once
CDR3 DNA: TGCGCCAGCAGCCGAGAATGGACAGCAAATCAGCCCCAGCATTTT; CDR3 protein: CASSREWTANQPQHF; D gene: .; V gene: TRBV4-3; J gene: TRBJ1-5; clone size: many
CDR3 DNA: TGTGCCAGCAGCCAAGAACGCGGATCCCGGGCCACTGAAGCTTTCTTT; CDR3 protein: CASSQERGSRATEAFF; D gene: .; V gene: TRBV4-2; J gene: TRBJ1-1; clone size: .
CDR3 DNA: TGTGCCAGCTCATCAATAGGTTCGGATAGTGAGCAGTTCTTC; CDR3 protein: CASSSIGSDSEQFF; D gene: .; V gene: TRBV18; J gene: TRBJ2-1; clone size: many
CDR3 DNA: TGCGCCAGCAGCCTAGACCGTGGAGCTTTCTTT; CDR3 protein: CASSLDRGAFF; D gene: .; V gene: TRBV4-1; J gene: TRBJ1-1; clone size: .
CDR3 DNA: TGCGCCAGCAGCCCTGACATTCCACCCCTAAACACCGGGGAGCTGTTTTTT; CDR3 protein: CASSPDIPPLNTGELFF; D gene: .; V gene: TRBV4-3; J gene: TRBJ2-2; clone size: many
CDR3 DNA: TGTGCCAGCAGCCAACTGGTTAGCGGGAGATACGAGCAGTACTTC; CDR3 protein: CASSQLVSGRYEQYF; D gene: TRBD2; V gene: TRBV14; J gene: TRBJ2-7; clone size: .
CDR3 DNA: TGTGCCAGCAGCTCCGTCGTTAGGGAAGCTTTCTTT; CDR3 protein: CASSSVVREAFF; D gene: .; V gene: TRBV7-2; J gene: TRBJ1-1; clone size: medium-sized
CDR3 DNA: TGTGCCAGCAGCCAACCCGACAGATTAAACTATGGCTACACCATATATTTT; CDR3 protein: CASSQPDRLNYGYTIYF; D gene: .; V gene: TRBV4-2; J gene: TRBJ1-3; clone size: .
CDR3 DNA: TGCAGCGTTGAAGAAGGGACCCCATACGAGCAGTACTTC; CDR3 protein: CSVEEGTPYEQYF; D gene: .; V gene: TRBV29-1; J gene: TRBJ2-7; clone size: many
CDR3 DNA: TGTGCCAGCAGCCCAATACAGGGGCCCCCCTACGAGCAGTACTTC; CDR3 protein: CASSPIQGPPYEQYF; D gene: TRBD1; V gene: TRBV11-2; J gene: TRBJ2-7; clone size: few
CDR3 DNA: TGTGCCAGCAGCCAAGAAATAAGGGGGTGGAACACTGAAGCTTTCTTT; CDR3 protein: CASSQEIRGWNTEAFF; D gene: .; V gene: TRBV4-2; J gene: TRBJ1-1; clone size: medium-sized
CDR3 DNA: TGCGCCAGCAGCCAAAATTTTAGGGGGAGTATCTATGGCTACACCTTC; CDR3 protein: CASSQNFRGSIYGYTF; D gene: .; V gene: TRBV4-3; J gene: TRBJ1-2; clone size: many
CDR3 DNA: TGTGCCAGCTCACCAAACCCCAGGGTCCAGGGCTCCTACAATGAGCAGTTCTTC; CDR3 protein: CASSPNPRVQGSYNEQFF; D gene: .; V gene: TRBV18; J gene: TRBJ2-1; clone size: medium-sized
CDR3 DNA: TGCAGCGTCCTCAGTACTGGGGCCAACGTCCTGACTTTC; CDR3 protein: CSVLSTGANVLTF; D gene: .; V gene: TRBV29-1; J gene: TRBJ2-6; clone size: medium-sized
CDR3 DNA: TGTGCCATGGAGGGACGGGGGAGTACCGGGGAGCTGTTTTTT; CDR3 protein: CAMEGRGSTGELFF; D gene: .; V gene: TRBV19; J gene: TRBJ2-2; clone size: few
CDR3 DNA: TGCGCCAGCAGCCGACTGACTAGCGGGAGCGTCTACGAGCAGTACTTC; CDR3 protein: CASSRLTSGSVYEQYF; D gene: TRBD2; V gene: TRBV4-3; J gene: TRBJ2-7; clone size: .
CDR3 DNA: TGCGCCAGCAGACCCAACATCCTCCTCAATCAGCCCCAGCATTTT; CDR3 protein: CASRPNILLNQPQHF; D gene: .; V gene: TRBV4-3; J gene: TRBJ1-5; clone size: many
CDR3 DNA: TGTGCCAGCAGTTCGATAAGCGGCGCCATGGAGGGTAGAAGCTCCTACAATGAGCAGTTCTTC; CDR3 protein: CASSSISGAMEGRSSYNEQFF; D gene: .; V gene: TRBV6-2/TRBV6-3; J gene: TRBJ2-1; clone size: .
CDR3 DNA: TGTGCCAGCAGCTTAATGGCAGTCAACACAGATACGCAGTATTTT; CDR3 protein: CASSLMAVNTDTQYF; D gene: .; V gene: TRBV7-6; J gene: TRBJ2-3; clone size: once
CDR3 DNA: TGTGCCAGCTCACCACCAGGGGCGGAAAGGGAGCAGTACTTC; CDR3 protein: CASSPPGAEREQYF; D gene: .; V gene: TRBV18; J gene: TRBJ2-7; clone size: many
CDR3 DNA: TGCGCCAGCAGCCAAGAGACCGGACTGGACACCATATATTTT; CDR3 protein: CASSQETGLDTIYF; D gene: .; V gene: TRBV4-3; J gene: TRBJ1-3; clone size: .
CDR3 DNA: TGCAGTGCTAGAGGGGACTACAGCACAGATACGCAGTATTTT; CDR3 protein: CSARGDYSTDTQYF; D gene: TRBD2; V gene: TRBV20-1; J gene: TRBJ2-3; clone size: medium-sized
CDR3 DNA: TGCAGCGTCGAGACAGGAGTCTCCTACAATGAGCAGTTCTTC; CDR3 protein: CSVETGVSYNEQFF; D gene: .; V gene: TRBV29-1; J gene: TRBJ2-1; clone size: many
CDR3 DNA: TGCGCCAGCCACCCAGGAGGAATGAACACCATATATTTT; CDR3 protein: CASHPGGMNTIYF; D gene: .; V gene: TRBV4-3; J gene: TRBJ1-3; clone size: .
CDR3 DNA: TGTAACATTGTGGGGACAGGGTATCGCACTGAAGCTTTCTTT; CDR3 protein: CNIVGTGYRTEAFF; D gene: TRBD1; V gene: TRBV5-5; J gene: TRBJ1-1; clone size: once
CDR3 DNA: TGCGCCAGCAGGCCCGACGGGAGCCTTCATGAAAAACTGTTTTTT; CDR3 protein: CASRPDGSLHEKLFF; D gene: .; V gene: TRBV4-3; J gene: TRBJ1-4; clone size: few